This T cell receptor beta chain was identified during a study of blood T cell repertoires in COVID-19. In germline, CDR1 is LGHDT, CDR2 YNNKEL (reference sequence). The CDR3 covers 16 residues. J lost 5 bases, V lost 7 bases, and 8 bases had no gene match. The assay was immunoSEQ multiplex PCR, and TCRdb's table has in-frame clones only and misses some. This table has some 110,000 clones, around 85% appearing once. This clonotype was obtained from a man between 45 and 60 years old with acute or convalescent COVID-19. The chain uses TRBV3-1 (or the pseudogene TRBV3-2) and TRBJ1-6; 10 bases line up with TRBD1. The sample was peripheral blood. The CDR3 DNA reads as TGTGCCAGCACTTCCCGGACAGGGGGACATAATTCACCCCTCCACTTT. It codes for CASTSRTGGHNSPLHF.